This T cell receptor beta chain is drawn from a study of CD8 T cells in ankylosing spondylitis listed by TCRdb under 2017. At the level of the whole study: The study set out to find disease-linked TCR variants by profiling T cell receptor beta repertoires in ankylosing spondylitis patients and healthy donors. In total, the full study cohort was made up of 85 to 140 healthy donors and 25 or so ankylosing spondylitis patients. Peripheral blood samples were taken, and synovial fluid was additionally collected from ankylosing spondylitis patients. Broad study findings and their caveats: A TCR beta motif made up of several highly homologous amino acid variants appeared to be characteristic of blood from ankylosing spondylitis patients. A CD8+ phenotype was shown by the disease-linked clones, which were found at relatively low frequencies in peripheral blood. The disease-linked clones were reported as significantly enriched in matched synovial fluid samples from ankylosing spondylitis patients. Some of the motif variants had been reported before in the synovial fluid and blood of reactive arthritis patients, a finding that suggests common disease-initiation mechanisms.

This clonotype has just a few counts. Its antigen is currently not known. Qualities for individual bases were not recorded, and no much larger clone is one base off. Sequencer: Illumina HiSeq 2500. TCR beta libraries were prepared by quantitative 5'-RACE with molecular barcodes. Per the authors' processing: A new computational method based on a probabilistic model of VDJ rearrangement was used to identify disease-linked TCR variants. TCRdb reprocessed the public reads (quality trimming at Q25 with fastp, clone calling with MiXCR) and kept in-frame beta chains. Merged by CDR3 protein, the rows form single entries marked with the most common genes and DNA. The V and J calls and clone size are TCRdb's, not the authors'. In this sample the table shows about 440,000 distinct CDR3 sequences, 15% to 20% of which occur a single time. Clones ranked in the top ten supply 0.95% to 1.1% of the sample. CDR3 length: 21 amino acids, cysteine to phenylalanine. Here the CDR3 DNA is all that survives: 63 bases in frame from base 1. Trimming takes 2 bases from V and 0 bases from J, and the germline ends sit 23 bases apart. The germline V gene sets CDR1 to SGHAT and CDR2 to FQNNGV.

This clonotype originated in a male donor with ankylosing spondylitis. The rearrangement combines TRBV11-2 with TRBJ2-6, with TRBD2 tentatively as D gene (5 bases match). Sequenced sample: blood, either unsorted or a sorted T cell fraction (not recorded which). The nucleotide sequence is TGTGCCAGCAGCTTACTGAGGGTACAATCAATGCCCATCTCTGGGGCCAACGTCCTGACTTTC. Its translation is CASSLLRVQSMPISGANVLTF.